This TCR beta chain appears in the sequencing data of a study of T cells expressing NK-cell markers. Study overall: Source material for TCR beta repertoires consisted of sorted CD3+CD56+NKG2C+, CD3+CD56+NKG2C- and CD3+CD56-NKG2C+ T cells.

Overall study results and limits: The leading position in the CD3+CD56-NKG2C+ fraction of several donors also went to these clonotypes.

UMIs were included in TCR beta cDNA generated by 5'RACE template switching. TCRdb reanalyzed the 5' RACE reads, giving one entry per CDR3 protein sequence and no DNA. Recorded for this sample: 400,000 to 450,000 distinct CDR3 sequences. With respect to this clonotype: Antigen unknown.

The CDR3 covers 14 residues. This rearrangement joins TRBV12-3 or TRBV12-4 to TRBJ2-2. This receptor was taken from a woman aged 18 to 75 in good health. Sequencing input: blood T cells: a sorted CD56 or NKG2C T cell subset, CD4+ or CD8+ T cells, or bulk PBMC T cells (not recorded which). The CDR3 loop is CASSSVYGSGELFF.